One TCR beta chain is described in this entry. Its antigen is unidentified. The CDR3 contains 14 residues. The V end was cut by 8 bases, the J end by 1 base, with 14 bases between. Germline CDR1 is ENHRY and CDR2 is SYGVKD. These data come from a study of cytomegalovirus exposure and HLA in healthy donors. Overall study context: There were 117 million unique TCR beta sequences, drawn from roughly 200 million T cells, in an earlier analysis. The study's findings and limits: Later genetic work tied a missense DCLRE1C variant to beta-chain V and J trimming. Clonal expansion, a later analysis showed, was greater in HLA-associated TCR beta chains than in equally common others.

PCR employed 60 Vbeta and 13 Jbeta primers. Using immunoSEQ multiplex PCR, the repertoire was profiled, and TCRdb retains in-frame clones only, with some absent. The sample lists 65,000 to 100,000 clones, 75% to 80% occurring once. Regarding donors, all were healthy bone marrow donors. The rearrangement uses TRBV10-3 and TRBJ1-1; D may be TRBD1 (6 bases). The receptor was isolated from a female donor in good health and CMV-seronegative. Material: PBMCs. The CDR3 spells CAISGQTQNTEAFF. CDR3 bases: TGTGCCATCTCCGGACAGACTCAGAACACTGAAGCTTTCTTT.